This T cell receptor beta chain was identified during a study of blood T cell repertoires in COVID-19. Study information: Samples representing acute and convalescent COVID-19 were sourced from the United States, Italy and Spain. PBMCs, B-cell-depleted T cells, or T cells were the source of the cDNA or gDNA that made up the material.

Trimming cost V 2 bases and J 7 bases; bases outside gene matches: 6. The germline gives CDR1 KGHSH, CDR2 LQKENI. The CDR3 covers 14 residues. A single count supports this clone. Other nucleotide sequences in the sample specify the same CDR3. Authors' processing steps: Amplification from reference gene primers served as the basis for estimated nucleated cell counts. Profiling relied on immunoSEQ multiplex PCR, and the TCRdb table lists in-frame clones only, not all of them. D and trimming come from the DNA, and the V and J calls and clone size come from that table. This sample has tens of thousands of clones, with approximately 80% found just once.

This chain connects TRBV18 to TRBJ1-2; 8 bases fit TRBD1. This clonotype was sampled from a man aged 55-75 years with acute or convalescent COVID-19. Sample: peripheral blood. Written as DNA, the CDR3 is TGTGCCAGCTCACCAGGCAGGGGGCTTAGTGGCTACACCTTC. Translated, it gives CASSPGRGLSGYTF.